Below are 20 T cell receptor beta chains sequenced from a single sample in a study of HIV-infected children after antiretroviral therapy interruption. The treatment denotes: PENTA 11 planned treatment interruption arm or continuous ART arm. A 3' RACE protocol on RNA, with unique molecular identifiers, produced the TCR library. TCRdb analysed the 3' RACE reads with MiXCR anew, one entry per CDR3 protein. The data contain roughly 4,100 distinct CDR3 sequences, about 4.4% of them singletons. This specimen consisted of CD45RO+ CD8+ T cells from PBMCs, pooled from several time points, obtained from a donor given antiretroviral therapy, either interrupted or continuous. Subset denoted: memory CD8+ CD45RO+ CD45RA- T cells. The receptors shown here come from a pool of human donors with HIV.

In this sample, this clonotype turned up many times. J is TRBJ2-7 and V is TRBV24-1; D remains ambiguous. The CDR3 is made up of 14 amino acids. V was trimmed by 6 bases and J by 2 bases, leaving 13 bases between them. Per germline, CDR1 KGHDR and CDR2 SFDVKD. CDR3 coding DNA: TGTGCCACCAGTCCCCGGGCCGGACCCTACGAGCAGTACTTC. Residues: CATSPRAGPYEQYF.

In its sample, this clonotype was seen many times. The chain uses TRBV4-2 and TRBJ2-5; TRBD2 aligns across 9 bases. From germline, CDR1 is LGHNA and CDR2 YNFKEQ. The CDR3 loop spans 16 amino acids. J lost 4 bases, V lost 0 bases, and 6 bases had no gene match. The CDR3: CASSQDRSSGGETQYF. The DNA of the CDR3 is TGTGCCAGCAGCCAAGATCGGAGTAGCGGGGGAGAGACCCAGTACTTC.

Ten or more counts support this clonotype. This chain uses TRBV30 with TRBJ2-7, with 10 bases matching TRBD1. Trimming at V came to 3 bases and at J to 3 bases, leaving 5 bases not matched to a gene. Germline V gene lookup returns CDR1 GTSNPN and CDR2 SVGIG (reference sequence). This CDR3 contains 14 residues. The CDR3 reads CAWSTGTGDYEQYF. CDR3 DNA sequence: TGTGCCTGGAGCACCGGGACAGGGGACTACGAGCAGTACTTC.

This clonotype is classed as medium-sized (0.01 to 0.1%). This rearrangement joins TRBV4-1 to TRBJ2-5, with TRBD1 matching 7 bases. Trimming removed 1 base from V and 3 bases from J; junction bases left unmatched: 5. Germline V gives CDR1 MGHRA, CDR2 YSYEKL. The CDR3 runs to 15 residues. CDR3 in DNA: TGCGCCAGCAGCCAAGGTCCACAGGGGAAAGAGACCCAGTACTTC. Protein product: CASSQGPQGKETQYF.

This clonotype rates as medium-sized. The CDR3 here is CASRLGQGFTEAFF. The CDR3 region has the DNA TGTGCCAGCAGGCTGGGACAGGGATTCACTGAAGCTTTCTTT. The V call is TRBV2, the J call TRBJ1-1; 9 nucleotides line up with TRBD1. Germline V CDR1 and CDR2: SNHLY, FYNNEI. V gave up 6 bases and J gave up 4 bases; unmatched junction bases: 6. CDR3 size: 14 residues. Full variable domain (rest looked up from reference TRBV2 and TRBJ1-1): EPEVTQTPSHQVTQMGQEVILRCVPISNHLYFYWYRQILGQKVEFLVSFYNNEISEKSEIFDDQFSVERPDGSNFTLKIRSTKLEDSAMYFCASRLGQGFTEAFFGQGTRLTVV.

At least ten counts were recorded for this clonotype. This chain links TRBV6-5 with TRBJ2-2; D not certain. Trimming removed 2 bases from V and 2 bases from J, with 3 bases in between. This CDR3 spans 13 amino acids. Germline values: CDR1 MNHEY, CDR2 SVGAGI. The CDR3 reads CASSYHNTGELFF. CDR3 in DNA: TGTGCCAGCAGTTACCACAACACCGGGGAGCTGTTTTTT.

Many counts were recorded for this clonotype. The chain couples TRBV5-5 to TRBJ1-6; no clear D. This CDR3 comprises 16 residues. CDR1 is SGHKS and CDR2 is YYEKEE in the germline V gene (reference sequence). The V gene lost 2 bases and the J gene lost 0 bases, with 9 bases spanning the gap. The CDR3 protein is CASSFVGNSYNSPLHF. The CDR3 DNA is TGTGCCAGCAGCTTTGTCGGTAACTCCTATAATTCACCCCTCCACTTT.

There are many counts of this clonotype. The chain has TRBV12-3 or TRBV12-4 and TRBJ2-3, with D possibly being TRBD1 or TRBD2 (5 bases each). The CDR3 is 15 residues long. Trimming shortened V by 4 bases and J by 0 bases, and 11 bases separated the two germline ends. CDR3 protein: CASSSGAFSTDTQYF. CDR3 in DNA: TGTGCCAGCAGTTCCGGGGCCTTTAGCACAGATACGCAGTATTTT.

Relative to its sample, this clonotype is large (0.1 to 1%). CDR3 DNA sequence: TGTGCCAGCAGCTGGGGGACTAGCGGGATTTTGTACGAGCAGTACTTC. Protein product: CASSWGTSGILYEQYF. The chain employs TRBV7-2 and TRBJ2-7, with 13 bases aligning to TRBD2. There are 16 residues in the CDR3. CDR1 SGHTA and CDR2 FQGNSA come from the germline V gene. Trimming at V came to 4 bases and at J to 4 bases, leaving 7 bases not matched to a gene.

Within the sample, this clonotype is medium-sized (0.01 to 0.1%). The chain links TRBV30 to TRBJ2-7; 10 nucleotides match TRBD1. Germline CDR1 and CDR2: GTSNPN and SVGIG (reference sequence). V shed 3 bases, J shed 4 bases, and the junction held 12 bases outside the gene matches. This CDR3 has 16 residues. The CDR3 is CAWSSMEGTGVYEQYF. The CDR3 bases are TGTGCCTGGAGCTCGATGGAAGGGACAGGGGTATACGAGCAGTACTTC.

This clonotype is categorized as medium-sized. V gene TRBV7-9 combines with J gene TRBJ2-5, with TRBD2 matching over 12 bases. CDR3 size: 18 residues. Germline V gives CDR1 SEHNR, CDR2 FQNEAQ (reference sequence). J gave up 2 bases and V 2 bases, and 9 bases lay outside the gene matches. The CDR3 is CASSLTLAGGFKQETQYF. Written as DNA, the CDR3 is TGTGCCAGCAGCTTAACACTAGCGGGAGGTTTCAAGCAAGAGACCCAGTACTTC. The complete variable domain, with remaining parts taken from reference TRBV7-9 and TRBJ2-5, reads DTGVSQNPRHKITKRGQNVTFRCDPISEHNRLYWYRQTLGQGPEFLTYFQNEAQLEKSRLLSDRFSAERPKGSFSTLEIQRTEQGDSAMYLCASSLTLAGGFKQETQYFGPGTRLLVL.

The table lists this clonotype with a count of one. The CDR3 here is CASSGTDGTDTQYF. CDR3 DNA: TGTGCCAGCTCTGGGACAGACGGCACAGATACGCAGTATTTT. This chain connects TRBV12-1 to TRBJ2-3; the listed D gene, TRBD1, was not tested against the DNA. TRBV12-1 constitutes a pseudogene. The CDR3 is made up of 14 amino acids.

The chain has TRBV5-4 and TRBJ1-5, with D possibly TRBD1 on 5 matching bases. CDR1 and CDR2 (germline): SGHNT, YYREEE (reference sequence). CDR3 length: 13 amino acids. V gave up 2 bases and J gave up 9 bases, with 12 bases separating them. CDR3 sequence reads: CASSFGQGRPQHF. In nucleotides, the CDR3 is TGTGCCAGCAGCTTTGGCCAGGGACGGCCCCAGCATTTT.

This clonotype was detected many times. The V gene is TRBV20-1, the J gene TRBJ1-1; 10 bases are a match to TRBD1. Germline CDR1 reads DFQATT; CDR2 reads SNEGSKA (reference sequence). V was clipped by 0 bases and J by 3 bases; unmatched bases: 1. The CDR3 length is 14 residues. The CDR3 is CSARDGTGDTEAFF. The CDR3 region has the DNA TGCAGTGCTAGAGATGGGACAGGGGACACTGAAGCTTTCTTT.

This clonotype was counted a few times. The gene calls are TRBV7-9 and TRBJ2-7; D is uncertain. There are 15 residues in the CDR3. Germline values: CDR1 SEHNR, CDR2 FQNEAQ (reference sequence). Trimming took off 0 bases at V and 0 bases at J, with 9 bases between the two ends. This chain's CDR3 is CASSLAESGSYEQYF. CDR3 nucleotide sequence: TGTGCCAGCAGCTTAGCAGAATCCGGCTCCTACGAGCAGTACTTC.

The CDR3 bases are TGTGCCAGCAGTTTCTATGGGATCCCGGGGGAGACCCAGTACTTC. Its protein product is CASSFYGIPGETQYF. The chain combines TRBV28 with TRBJ2-5; D might be TRBD2 (5 bases). Germline CDR1 and CDR2: MDHEN and SYDVKM. CDR3 length: 15 amino acids. Trimming cost V 3 bases and J 5 bases, with 16 bases left between them.

This clonotype showed up many times. The V call is TRBV20-1, the J call TRBJ1-3, with 7 bases that match TRBD1. There are 14 residues in the CDR3. Germline-derived CDR1 and CDR2 are DFQATT and SNEGSKA (reference sequence). V trimming: 6 bases; J trimming: 2 bases; junction bases outside the gene matches: 7. The CDR3 region is CSAAPTGAGNTIYF. CDR3 in DNA: TGCAGTGCCGCCCCCACAGGGGCTGGAAACACCATATATTTT.

In its sample, this clonotype is medium-sized. The rearrangement links TRBV21-1 to TRBJ2-3; the table assigns TRBD1, which was not confirmed against the DNA. TRBV21-1 is a recognized pseudogene. This CDR3 has 17 amino acids. The DNA of the CDR3 is TGTGCCAGCAGCAAAAAGGCTAGGGACAGAGTTCGAGATACGCAGTATTTT. Residues: CASSKKARDRVRDTQYF.

There are a few counts of this clonotype. The chain joins TRBV14 to TRBJ2-1; 9 nucleotides align to TRBD2. Per germline, CDR1 SGHDN and CDR2 FVKESK. This CDR3 region has 15 residues. Trimming removed 8 bases from V and 9 bases from J; junction bases left unmatched: 14. The CDR3 here is CASQDGPGLATEQFF. The CDR3 DNA sequence: TGTGCCAGCCAAGATGGCCCGGGACTAGCAACTGAGCAGTTCTTC.

This clonotype is medium-sized within its sample. The chain employs TRBV7-2 and TRBJ2-5; 16 bases align to TRBD2. The CDR3 has 17 amino acids. Losses at the gene ends were 5 bases for V and 5 bases for J; bases not matched to a gene: 8. From germline, CDR1 is SGHTA and CDR2 FQGNSA. For the CDR3, the DNA is TGTGCCAGCAGCCCCGAGGGACTAGCGGGGGGGCACGAGACCCAGTACTTC. Translating it yields CASSPEGLAGGHETQYF.